This T cell receptor beta chain was found in a study of patients and donors after allogeneic stem cell transplantation. Germline loops: CDR1 LGHNA, CDR2 YSLEER. CDR3 length: 18 residues. The trim removed 0 bases at V and 1 base at J, leaving 10 bases unmatched. TCRdb reprocessed the RT-PCR reads via MiXCR and lists one record per CDR3 protein. The table shows some 2,900 distinct CDR3 sequences, with roughly 5.4% occurring only once. The chain links TRBV4-3 to TRBJ2-7, with 9 nucleotides matching TRBD2. The clonotype comes from a human donor who was either an allogeneic HSCT recipient or a stem cell or donor lymphocyte infusion donor (not recorded which). It is not recorded whose cells these are; they may come from a transplant donor. Sequencing was carried out using blood, either unsorted or a sorted T cell fraction (not recorded which). CDR3 sequence reads: CASSQDAASGTQSYEQYF. As DNA, the CDR3 is TGCGCCAGCAGCCAAGATGCAGCTAGCGGGACCCAATCCTACGAGCAGTACTTC.